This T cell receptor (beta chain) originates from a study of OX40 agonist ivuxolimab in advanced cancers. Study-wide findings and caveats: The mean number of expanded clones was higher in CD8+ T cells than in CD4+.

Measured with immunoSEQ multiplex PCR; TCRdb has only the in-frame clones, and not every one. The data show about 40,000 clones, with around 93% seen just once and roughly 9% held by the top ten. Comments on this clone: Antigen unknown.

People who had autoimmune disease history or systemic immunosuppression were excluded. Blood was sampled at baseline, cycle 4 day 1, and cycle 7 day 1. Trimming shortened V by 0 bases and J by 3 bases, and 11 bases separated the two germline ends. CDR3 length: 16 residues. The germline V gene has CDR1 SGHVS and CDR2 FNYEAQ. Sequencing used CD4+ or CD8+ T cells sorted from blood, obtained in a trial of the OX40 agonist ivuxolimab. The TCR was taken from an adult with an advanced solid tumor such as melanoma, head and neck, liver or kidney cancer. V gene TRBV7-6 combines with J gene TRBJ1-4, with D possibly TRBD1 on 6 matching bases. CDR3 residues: CASSLATTGSNEKLFF. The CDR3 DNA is TGTGCCAGCAGCTTAGCGACGACAGGATCTAATGAAAAACTGTTTTTT.